This T cell receptor beta chain was identified in a study of T cells of healthy individuals. This clonotype was recorded many times. TCRdb reprocessed the 5' RACE reads with MiXCR, giving one entry per CDR3 protein. This sample has about 57,000 distinct CDR3 sequences, with roughly 15% found just once. The sequence was obtained from a human donor in good health.

CDR3: CAIKSESNSPLHF. The CDR3 DNA reads TGTGCCATCAAATCGGAAAGTAATTCACCCCTCCACTTT. The V gene is TRBV10-3, the J gene TRBJ1-6, with D uncertain. The CDR3 runs 13 residues. Between the trimmed V and J ends, which lost 7 bases and 6 bases, there was a span of 10 bases. Per germline, CDR1 ENHRY and CDR2 SYGVKD.